This is a list of T cell receptor beta chains from one sample in a study of blood T cell repertoires in COVID-19. Libraries were prepared by immunoSEQ multiplex PCR; TCRdb keeps only in-frame clonotypes and omits some of them. The sample lists about 96,000 clones; about 90% were seen once. Specimen: peripheral blood. These receptors were taken from a human donor with COVID-19, enrolled during active disease. The donor label of this sample is uncertain. Each CDR3 is given with its conserved first and last residue. D genes are given only for firm matches. Clone size, where shown, is once, few, many, or a class for clones that have expanded.

V gene: TRBV2
J gene: TRBJ2-5
clone size: -
D gene: -
CDR3 protein: CASSDMVLERTVQETQYF
CDR3 DNA: TGTGCCAGCAGTGATATGGTCCTGGAAAGGACAGTCCAAGAGACCCAGTACTTC

V gene: TRBV2
J gene: TRBJ2-2
clone size: once
D gene: -
CDR3 protein: CASSIRTGELFF
CDR3 DNA: TGTGCCAGCAGTATCAGAACGGGGGAGCTGTTTTTT

V gene: TRBV2
J gene: TRBJ1-2
clone size: -
D gene: -
CDR3 protein: CASSEEVEGERGF
CDR3 DNA: TGTGCCAGCAGTGAAGAGGTCGAGGGGGAGAGGGGCTTC

V gene: TRBV30
J gene: TRBJ1-3
clone size: few
D gene: -
CDR3 protein: CAWSVTGTSGNTIYF
CDR3 DNA: TGTGCCTGGAGTGTAACAGGGACATCTGGAAACACCATATATTTT

V gene: TRBV18
J gene: TRBJ1-1
clone size: -
D gene: -
CDR3 protein: CASSLGENTEAFF
CDR3 DNA: TGTGCCAGCTCACTCGGGGAGAACACTGAAGCTTTCTTT

V gene: TRBV7-6
J gene: TRBJ2-1
clone size: -
D gene: -
CDR3 protein: CASSRPTGSSYNEQFF
CDR3 DNA: TGTGCCAGCAGCAGGCCAACAGGGAGCTCCTACAATGAGCAGTTCTTC

V gene: TRBV10-3
J gene: TRBJ2-5
clone size: -
D gene: -
CDR3 protein: CAISESKGREAAETQYF
CDR3 DNA: TGTGCCATCAGTGAGTCGAAGGGCAGGGAGGCGGCCGAGACCCAGTACTTC

V gene: TRBV9
J gene: TRBJ2-2
clone size: -
D gene: -
CDR3 protein: CASSVSGTPNTGELFF
CDR3 DNA: TGTGCCAGCAGCGTGAGCGGGACACCGAACACCGGGGAGCTGTTTTTT

V gene: TRBV4-1
J gene: TRBJ2-6
clone size: -
D gene: -
CDR3 protein: CASRRVGYSGANVLTF
CDR3 DNA: TGCGCCAGCAGGCGGGTGGGGTACTCTGGGGCCAACGTCCTGACTTTC

V gene: TRBV10-3
J gene: TRBJ1-1
clone size: -
D gene: -
CDR3 protein: CAVRGLVGAGAFF
CDR3 DNA: TGTGCCGTGCGGGGCCTCGTAGGGGCGGGGGCTTTCTTT

V gene: TRBV19
J gene: TRBJ2-7
clone size: -
D gene: -
CDR3 protein: CASRPGGTHEQYF
CDR3 DNA: TGTGCCAGTCGGCCTGGCGGAACCCACGAGCAGTACTTC

V gene: TRBV30
J gene: TRBJ1-5
clone size: -
D gene: -
CDR3 protein: CAWSVLSNQPQHF
CDR3 DNA: TGTGCCTGGAGTGTACTTAGCAATCAGCCCCAGCATTTT

V gene: TRBV27
J gene: TRBJ2-5
clone size: -
D gene: TRBD1
CDR3 protein: CASSTRQGETQYF
CDR3 DNA: TGTGCCAGCAGTACCCGACAGGGTGAGACCCAGTACTTC

V gene: TRBV5-4
J gene: TRBJ1-1
clone size: once
D gene: -
CDR3 protein: CASSLPGSYTEAFF
CDR3 DNA: TGTGCCAGCAGCCTCCCGGGGTCCTACACTGAAGCTTTCTTT

V gene: TRBV5-6
J gene: TRBJ2-2
clone size: -
D gene: -
CDR3 protein: CASSLGGLYANTGELFF
CDR3 DNA: TGTGCCAGCAGCTTGGGGGGGCTTTATGCGAACACCGGGGAGCTGTTTTTT

V gene: TRBV5-3
J gene: TRBJ2-5
clone size: few
D gene: -
CDR3 protein: CARSSVGALEETQYF
CDR3 DNA: TGTGCCAGAAGCTCGGTTGGGGCTCTGGAAGAGACCCAGTACTTC

V gene: TRBV11-2
J gene: TRBJ2-7
clone size: -
D gene: -
CDR3 protein: CASSLDGAGGYEQYF
CDR3 DNA: TGTGCCAGCAGCTTAGATGGGGCAGGCGGATACGAGCAGTACTTC

V gene: TRBV7-2
J gene: TRBJ2-1
clone size: -
D gene: TRBD1
CDR3 protein: CASSPRTGDASYNEQFF
CDR3 DNA: TGTGCCAGCAGCCCGAGGACAGGGGATGCCTCCTACAATGAGCAGTTCTTC

V gene: TRBV3-1/TRBV3-2
J gene: TRBJ1-1
clone size: -
D gene: -
CDR3 protein: CASSKQNTEAFF
CDR3 DNA: TGTGCCAGCAGCAAACAGAACACTGAAGCTTTCTTT

V gene: TRBV4-2
J gene: TRBJ1-2
clone size: -
D gene: TRBD1
CDR3 protein: CASSQPGQNYGYTF
CDR3 DNA: TGTGCCAGCAGCCAACCGGGACAGAACTATGGCTACACCTTC

V gene: TRBV30
J gene: TRBJ2-2
clone size: -
D gene: -
CDR3 protein: CAWKETPNTGELFF
CDR3 DNA: TGTGCCTGGAAAGAGACTCCGAACACCGGGGAGCTGTTTTTT

V gene: TRBV6-6
J gene: TRBJ2-7
clone size: -
D gene: -
CDR3 protein: CASSYPLSPYEQYF
CDR3 DNA: TGTGCCAGCAGTTACCCTCTTTCCCCCTACGAGCAGTACTTC

V gene: TRBV5-1
J gene: TRBJ2-5
clone size: once
D gene: -
CDR3 protein: CASSLVRQVQETQYF
CDR3 DNA: TGCGCCAGCAGCTTGGTAAGGCAGGTTCAAGAGACCCAGTACTTC

V gene: TRBV10-3
J gene: TRBJ1-1
clone size: few
D gene: -
CDR3 protein: CATSGPTAGTEAFF
CDR3 DNA: TGTGCCACTTCGGGTCCGACAGCGGGCACTGAAGCTTTCTTT

V gene: TRBV6-5
J gene: TRBJ1-2
clone size: -
D gene: -
CDR3 protein: CASSYEANYGYTF
CDR3 DNA: TGTGCCAGCAGTTACGAGGCGAACTATGGCTACACCTTC

V gene: TRBV30
J gene: TRBJ2-5
clone size: -
D gene: -
CDR3 protein: CAWSVAVQETQYF
CDR3 DNA: TGTGCCTGGAGTGTGGCGGTACAAGAGACCCAGTACTTC

V gene: TRBV18
J gene: TRBJ1-1
clone size: -
D gene: -
CDR3 protein: CASTMTVNTEAFF
CDR3 DNA: TGTGCCAGCACAATGACAGTGAACACTGAAGCTTTCTTT

V gene: TRBV2
J gene: TRBJ2-7
clone size: -
D gene: TRBD1
CDR3 protein: CAADRGTYEQYF
CDR3 DNA: TGTGCCGCGGACAGGGGGACCTACGAGCAGTACTTC

V gene: TRBV13
J gene: TRBJ1-6
clone size: -
D gene: -
CDR3 protein: CASSSGMGMGSLHF
CDR3 DNA: TGTGCCAGCAGCTCCGGGATGGGAATGGGGTCCCTCCACTTT

V gene: TRBV6-5
J gene: TRBJ1-6
clone size: -
D gene: -
CDR3 protein: CASSWTPSSYNSPLHF
CDR3 DNA: TGTGCCAGCAGTTGGACACCGAGCTCCTATAATTCACCCCTCCACTTT

V gene: TRBV20-1
J gene: TRBJ1-1
clone size: -
D gene: TRBD1
CDR3 protein: CSASHQGDEAFF
CDR3 DNA: TGCAGTGCTAGTCATCAGGGGGACGAAGCTTTCTTT

V gene: TRBV6-5
J gene: TRBJ2-7
clone size: many
D gene: -
CDR3 protein: CASSLTVMNEQYF
CDR3 DNA: TGTGCCAGCAGTTTGACAGTGATGAACGAGCAGTACTTC

V gene: TRBV30
J gene: TRBJ2-3
clone size: -
D gene: -
CDR3 protein: CAWSVTSTDTQYF
CDR3 DNA: TGTGCCTGGAGTGTAACTAGCACAGATACGCAGTATTTT

V gene: TRBV30
J gene: TRBJ1-4
clone size: -
D gene: TRBD1
CDR3 protein: CAWSIGQGAHEKLFF
CDR3 DNA: TGTGCCTGGAGTATCGGACAGGGGGCACATGAAAAACTGTTTTTT

V gene: TRBV20-1
J gene: TRBJ1-5
clone size: -
D gene: -
CDR3 protein: CSASGPDQGVSNQPQHF
CDR3 DNA: TGCAGTGCTAGTGGTCCAGATCAGGGCGTAAGCAATCAGCCCCAGCATTTT

V gene: TRBV28
J gene: TRBJ1-5
clone size: -
D gene: -
CDR3 protein: CASRASNQPQHF
CDR3 DNA: TGTGCCAGCAGGGCTAGCAATCAGCCCCAGCATTTT

V gene: TRBV30
J gene: TRBJ1-3
clone size: -
D gene: TRBD1
CDR3 protein: CAWSDRGNTIYF
CDR3 DNA: TGTGCCTGGAGCGACAGGGGGAACACCATATATTTT

V gene: TRBV7-9
J gene: TRBJ1-1
clone size: -
D gene: TRBD1
CDR3 protein: CASSSGQPNMNTEAFF
CDR3 DNA: TGTGCCAGCAGCTCGGGACAGCCAAACATGAACACTGAAGCTTTCTTT

V gene: TRBV21-1
J gene: TRBJ2-1
clone size: -
D gene: -
CDR3 protein: CASSKSGDRGLSSYNEQFF
CDR3 DNA: TGTGCCAGCAGCAAAAGTGGGGACAGGGGGCTAAGCTCCTACAATGAGCAGTTCTTC

V gene: TRBV3-1/TRBV3-2
J gene: TRBJ2-2
clone size: few
D gene: -
CDR3 protein: CASSQRRLGEGTGELFF
CDR3 DNA: TGTGCCAGCAGCCAAAGGCGGTTGGGAGAGGGCACCGGGGAGCTGTTTTTT

V gene: TRBV4-1
J gene: TRBJ1-4
clone size: -
D gene: -
CDR3 protein: CASSQGFYRVRTSTNEKLFF
CDR3 DNA: TGCGCCAGCAGCCAAGGGTTTTACAGGGTACGGACCTCAACTAATGAAAAACTGTTTTTT

V gene: TRBV6-5
J gene: TRBJ1-4
clone size: -
D gene: -
CDR3 protein: CASSYGIGGREKLFF
CDR3 DNA: TGTGCCAGCAGTTACGGGATCGGAGGGAGAGAAAAACTGTTTTTT

V gene: TRBV3-1/TRBV3-2
J gene: TRBJ1-3
clone size: -
D gene: -
CDR3 protein: CASSPVGNTIYF
CDR3 DNA: TGTGCCAGCAGCCCCGTTGGAAACACCATATATTTT

V gene: TRBV30
J gene: TRBJ1-2
clone size: -
D gene: TRBD1
CDR3 protein: CAWSLETGEDGYTF
CDR3 DNA: TGTGCCTGGAGTCTCGAAACAGGGGAGGATGGCTACACCTTC

V gene: TRBV13
J gene: TRBJ1-3
clone size: -
D gene: TRBD1
CDR3 protein: CASRRGPGNTIYF
CDR3 DNA: TGTGCCAGCAGGAGGGGGCCCGGAAACACCATATATTTT

V gene: TRBV5-1
J gene: TRBJ2-3
clone size: -
D gene: TRBD2
CDR3 protein: CASSLGTSGRAVDTQYF
CDR3 DNA: TGCGCCAGCAGCCTCGGGACTAGCGGGAGGGCCGTAGATACGCAGTATTTT

V gene: TRBV28
J gene: TRBJ1-2
clone size: -
D gene: -
CDR3 protein: CASSPQDVPWGYTF
CDR3 DNA: TGTGCCAGCAGCCCCCAGGATGTACCCTGGGGCTACACCTTC

V gene: TRBV6-5
J gene: TRBJ2-3
clone size: -
D gene: -
CDR3 protein: CASSLTRPTDTQYF
CDR3 DNA: TGTGCCAGCAGCCTGACTAGACCCACAGATACGCAGTATTTT

V gene: TRBV6-2/TRBV6-3
J gene: TRBJ2-1
clone size: -
D gene: -
CDR3 protein: CASSYQYEQFF
CDR3 DNA: TGTGCCAGCAGTTACCAATATGAGCAGTTCTTC

V gene: TRBV19
J gene: TRBJ2-5
clone size: -
D gene: -
CDR3 protein: CASSARRKTQYF
CDR3 DNA: TGTGCCAGTAGTGCCAGGAGGAAGACCCAGTACTTC

V gene: TRBV30
J gene: TRBJ1-3
clone size: -
D gene: -
CDR3 protein: CAWSVQGNTIYF
CDR3 DNA: TGTGCCTGGAGTGTACAGGGAAACACCATATATTTT

V gene: TRBV5-1
J gene: TRBJ2-3
clone size: once
D gene: TRBD2
CDR3 protein: CASSLELAGGPRNTQYF
CDR3 DNA: TGCGCCAGCAGCTTGGAACTAGCGGGGGGGCCGAGGAATACGCAGTATTTT

V gene: TRBV25-1
J gene: TRBJ2-7
clone size: -
D gene: TRBD1
CDR3 protein: CATAWVDRGHNEQYF
CDR3 DNA: TGTGCCACTGCCTGGGTCGACAGGGGGCACAACGAGCAGTACTTC

V gene: TRBV11-3
J gene: TRBJ1-6
clone size: few
D gene: -
CDR3 protein: CASNSNSPLHF
CDR3 DNA: TGTGCCAGCAACTCCAATTCACCCCTCCACTTT

V gene: TRBV11-2
J gene: TRBJ1-1
clone size: -
D gene: -
CDR3 protein: CASSLDMGGTEAFF
CDR3 DNA: TGTGCCAGCAGCTTAGATATGGGGGGCACTGAAGCTTTCTTT

V gene: TRBV25-1
J gene: TRBJ1-2
clone size: once
D gene: -
CDR3 protein: CASSEYSGFGYTF
CDR3 DNA: TGTGCCAGCAGTGAATATTCCGGGTTCGGCTACACCTTC

V gene: TRBV4-2
J gene: TRBJ1-4
clone size: once
D gene: -
CDR3 protein: CASSPGQSTTIEKLFF
CDR3 DNA: TGTGCCAGCAGCCCCGGACAGTCGACGACAATTGAAAAACTGTTTTTT